Shown below are 17 T cell receptor beta chains from a single sample sequenced in a study of cytomegalovirus exposure and HLA in healthy donors. Both 60 Vbeta primers and 13 Jbeta primers went into the PCR. Sequencing was performed with immunoSEQ multiplex PCR; in TCRdb, only in-frame clones are kept and a portion is missing. Here the sample spans more than 150,000 clones, roughly 87% being singletons. Specimen: PBMCs. Every receptor here comes from a girl less than two years old in good health and CMV-seronegative.

The CDR3 nucleotides are TGCGCCAGCAGTGGACAGGCCACCTACGAGCAGTACTTC. Amino acids: CASSGQATYEQYF. The rearrangement uses TRBV10-2 and TRBJ2-7; TRBD1 might be the D (6 bases). CDR3 length: 13 residues. Germline assignment: CDR1 WSHSY and CDR2 SAAADI. Trimming pared 4 bases from V and 2 bases from J, leaving 9 bases between.

This sequence joins TRBV30 and TRBJ2-2; tentatively, D is TRBD1 (6 bases). Trimming shortened V by 4 bases and J by 1 base, and 7 bases separated the two germline ends. CDR1 and CDR2 (germline): GTSNPN, SVGIG (reference sequence). This CDR3 has 13 amino acids. The CDR3 protein is CAWKGQNTGELFF. CDR3 coding DNA: TGTGCCTGGAAGGGACAGAACACCGGGGAGCTGTTTTTT.

This chain joins TRBV27 and TRBJ1-1; no reliable D call. Germline CDR1 MNHEY, CDR2 SMNVEV (reference sequence). The CDR3 is 17 amino acids. V was clipped by 4 bases and J by 0 bases, with 18 bases between them. The CDR3 DNA sequence: TGTGCCAGCAGTTCCTACCCCTCGGGAGGGATGAACACTGAAGCTTTCTTT. This gives the protein CASSSYPSGGMNTEAFF.

This clone is a singleton in its sample. J is TRBJ1-4 and V is TRBV5-8; D not certain. This CDR3 has 15 amino acids. Deletions cut 3 bases from V and 4 bases from J, with 13 bases between. Germline V CDR1 and CDR2: SGHTS, YDEGEE. The CDR3 DNA is TGTGCCAGCAGCTGGGAGCAGGCAGTTAATGAAAAACTGTTTTTT. This codes for CASSWEQAVNEKLFF. Combining the CDR3 with reference TRBV5-8 and TRBJ1-4 gives the whole variable domain EAGVTQSPTHLIKTRGQQATLRCSPISGHTSVYWYQQALGLGLQFLLWYDEGEERNRGNFPPRFSGRQFPNYSSELNVNALELEDSALYLCASSWEQAVNEKLFFGSGTQLSVL.

The gene calls are TRBV5-1 and TRBJ2-3, with D perhaps matching TRBD2 (6 bases). Germline CDR1 and CDR2: SGHRS and YFSETQ. Trimming took off 3 bases at V and 0 bases at J, with 14 bases between the two ends. The CDR3 sequence is 16 residues long. DNA of the CDR3: TGCGCCAGCAGCTGGACTTTAGCGGCTAGCACAGATACGCAGTATTTT. Translation: CASSWTLAASTDTQYF.

The V and J genes are TRBV6-5 and TRBJ2-5, with 8 bases lining up with TRBD1. This CDR3 spans 14 amino acids. V gave up 2 bases and J gave up 11 bases; unmatched junction bases: 10. CDR1 and CDR2 from the germline V gene are MNHEY and SVGAGI. The CDR3 loop is CASSYRRGRLEQYF. Here the CDR3 DNA reads TGTGCCAGCAGTTACCGCAGGGGGCGCTTGGAGCAGTACTTC.

The rearrangement joins TRBV11-2 to TRBJ1-1; tentatively, D is TRBD1 (5 bases). The CDR3 totals 15 residues. Germline loops: CDR1 SGHAT, CDR2 FQNNGV. The germline V and J ends were trimmed by 2 bases and 4 bases, with 14 bases remaining between them. Written as DNA, the CDR3 is TGTGCCAGCAGCTTACGCCGTGGCAGGGCCACTGAAGCTTTCTTT. It codes for CASSLRRGRATEAFF.

The chain joins TRBV6-1 to TRBJ2-7; D call uncertain. The CDR3 consists of 14 residues. Per germline, CDR1 MNHNS and CDR2 SASEGT. V was pared by 0 bases and J by 3 bases, with 9 bases between. Here the CDR3 DNA reads TGTGCCAGCAGTGAAGCGGGCTGGGTCTACGAGCAGTACTTC. This translates into CASSEAGWVYEQYF.

This rearrangement joins TRBV5-1 to TRBJ2-7; no definite D call. The CDR3 extends over 11 amino acids. Germline V CDR1 and CDR2: SGHRS, YFSETQ. V lost 0 bases, J lost 9 bases, and 7 bases lay in between. CDR3 amino acids: CASSLGARQYF. For the CDR3, the DNA is TGCGCCAGCAGCTTGGGTGCGCGGCAGTACTTC.

The gene calls are TRBV5-1 and TRBJ1-4, with a possible D match to TRBD1 (5 bases). The ends were cut back, 3 bases at V and 7 bases at J, with 10 bases in the middle. Germline V lookup: CDR1 SGHRS, CDR2 YFSETQ. The length of the CDR3 is 13 residues. The CDR3 DNA is TGCGCCAGCAGCTCTGGGGGGGGTGAAAAACTGTTTTTT. It translates to CASSSGGGEKLFF. Full variable domain (remainder filled in from reference TRBV5-1 and TRBJ1-4): KAGVTQTPRYLIKTRGQQVTLSCSPISGHRSVSWYQQTPGQGLQFLFEYFSETQRNKGNFPGRFSGRQFSNSRSEMNVSTLELGDSALYLCASSSGGGEKLFFGSGTQLSVL.

The CDR3 bases are TGTGCCAGCAGGCCGGGGAACATGAACACTGAAGCTTTCTTT. This sequence encodes CASRPGNMNTEAFF. The rearrangement uses TRBV6-5 and TRBJ1-1; no definite D call. The CDR3 has 14 amino acids. V lost 6 bases, J lost 0 bases, and 11 bases lay in between. Germline V CDR1 and CDR2: MNHEY, SVGAGI.

The chain uses TRBV30 and TRBJ2-7; D perhaps matches TRBD1 (6 bases). The V end lost 0 bases, the J end lost 4 bases, and 19 bases lay between the germline ends. Germline V gene sequence: CDR1 GTSNPN, CDR2 SVGIG (reference sequence). The CDR3 runs to 16 residues. CDR3 sequence (DNA): TGTGCCTGGAGTGTAAGGCCGGAACAGGGTTTTTACGAGCAGTACTTC. Encoded protein: CAWSVRPEQGFYEQYF.

The chain joins TRBV5-6 to TRBJ2-7, with 7 bases matching TRBD1. CDR1 is SGHDT and CDR2 is YYEEEE in the germline V gene. Germline trimming cut 3 bases from V and 2 bases from J; bases unmatched to any gene: 5. The CDR3 spans 14 residues. CDR3 in amino acids: CASSYGTVTYEQYF. The CDR3 nucleotides read TGTGCCAGCAGCTACGGGACAGTTACCTACGAGCAGTACTTC.

This clone was seen a single time. V gene TRBV5-1 combines with J gene TRBJ2-2, with 7 nucleotides matching TRBD2. Germline V CDR1 and CDR2: SGHRS, YFSETQ. The length of the CDR3 is 16 residues. V was clipped by 0 bases and J by 3 bases; unmatched bases: 5. As DNA, the CDR3 is TGCGCCAGCAGCTTGGGATTTCTAGCGGACACCGGGGAGCTGTTTTTT. It specifies CASSLGFLADTGELFF.

The chain has TRBV9 and TRBJ2-2, with no clear D. Looked up from germline, CDR1 is SGDLS and CDR2 is YYNGEE. The ends were cut back, 3 bases at V and 0 bases at J, with 6 bases in the middle. The CDR3 has 14 residues. CDR3 sequence: CASSGDTNTGELFF. DNA for the CDR3: TGTGCCAGCAGCGGCGACACGAACACCGGGGAGCTGTTTTTT.

This clone was seen more than once but under ten times. The chain is built from TRBV11-2 and TRBJ2-7; perhaps TRBD1 as D (7 bases). V lost 0 bases and J lost 8, with 17 bases in between. This CDR3 contains 15 residues. Germline V gene sequence: CDR1 SGHAT, CDR2 FQNNGV. The CDR3: CASSLEGGRGGQQYF. The CDR3 bases are TGTGCCAGCAGCTTAGAAGGGGGCAGGGGAGGCCAGCAGTACTTC.

The chain has TRBV30 and TRBJ2-3; 10 nucleotides line up with TRBD1. CDR3 length: 15 residues. Losses at the gene ends were 4 bases for V and 1 base for J; bases not matched to a gene: 5. Germline loops: CDR1 GTSNPN, CDR2 SVGIG (reference sequence). This chain's CDR3 is CAWTQGQGGTDTQYF. CDR3 sequence (DNA): TGTGCCTGGACCCAAGGACAGGGGGGCACAGATACGCAGTATTTT.